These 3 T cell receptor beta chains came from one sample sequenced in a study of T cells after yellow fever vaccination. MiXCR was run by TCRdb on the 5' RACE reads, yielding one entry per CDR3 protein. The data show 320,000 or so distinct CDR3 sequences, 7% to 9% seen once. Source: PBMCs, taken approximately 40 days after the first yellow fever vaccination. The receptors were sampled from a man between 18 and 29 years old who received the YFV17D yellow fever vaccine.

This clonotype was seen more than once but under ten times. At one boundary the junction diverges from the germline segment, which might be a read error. The CDR3 is CSAKVLRAF. The CDR3 nucleotides are TGCAGTGCTAAAGTACTGAGGGCCTTC. The chain employs TRBV20-1 and TRBJ1-2, with D unresolved. Per germline, CDR1 DFQATT and CDR2 SNEGSKA (reference sequence). The CDR3 totals 9 residues.

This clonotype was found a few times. CDR3 bases: TGTGCCAGCAGCTTGGCCGGTAGTAGAAAGACAGATACGCAGTATTTT. This encodes CASSLAGSRKTDTQYF. This sequence joins TRBV5-4 and TRBJ2-3; no firm D call. The V gene lost 0 bases and the J gene lost 3 bases, with 14 bases spanning the gap. CDR3 length: 16 residues. Germline V CDR1 and CDR2: SGHNT, YYREEE (reference sequence).

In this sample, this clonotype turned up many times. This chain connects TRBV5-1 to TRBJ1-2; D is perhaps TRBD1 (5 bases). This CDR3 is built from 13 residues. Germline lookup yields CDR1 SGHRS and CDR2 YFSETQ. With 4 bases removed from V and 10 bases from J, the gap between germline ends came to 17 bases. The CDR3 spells CASSLGGHDDYTF. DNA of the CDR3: TGCGCCAGCAGCCTGGGGGGTCACGACGACTACACCTTC.